The 28 T cell receptor beta chains in this list originate from one sample, sequenced in a study of human T cells and chemical hapten exposure. Via MiXCR, TCRdb re-called the RACE reads, giving one row per CDR3 protein. This sample yields around 340,000 distinct CDR3 sequences, of which around 7% are seen a single time; around 8.2% belongs to the top ten. Time point: patch test 1, 2 weeks after DPC sensitization. Treatment of the sample: therapeutic diphenylcyclopropenone sensitization with weekly scalp DPC. The material was whole blood, obtained in connection with sensitization to the hapten diphenylcyclopropenone (DPC). The receptors originated from a woman aged 18-30 years with alopecia areata. Some clones in this sample may be carry-over from other donors' samples.

This clonotype was recorded at least ten times. This chain uses TRBV7-2 with TRBJ2-3; D ambiguous. The CDR3 extends over 12 amino acids. In germline, CDR1 is SGHTA, CDR2 FQGNSA. Deletions cut 2 bases from V and 8 bases from J, with 8 bases between. The CDR3 loop reads CASSLMARTQYF. CDR3 nucleotides: TGTGCCAGCAGCTTAATGGCACGTACGCAGTATTTT.

This clonotype was seen a few times. This chain connects TRBV12-3 or TRBV12-4 to TRBJ2-5; D is perhaps TRBD1 (5 bases). There are 14 residues in the CDR3. Trimming left V 7 bases short and J 2 bases short, with 14 bases between. CDR3 region: CASNSQGSQETQYF. The CDR3 DNA is TGTGCCAGCAACTCGCAGGGAAGTCAAGAGACCCAGTACTTC.

There are a few counts of this clonotype. The genes are TRBV6-5 and TRBJ1-2; TRBD1 matches 7 bases. Trimming took 6 bases from V and 8 from J; bases not matched to a gene: 12. The germline CDR1 and CDR2 sequences are MNHEY and SVGAGI. The CDR3 has 14 amino acids. CDR3 sequence (DNA): TGTGCCAGCAGGGGAGGGGGCGACGTCTTCGGCTACACCTTC. Protein: CASRGGGDVFGYTF.

The V and J genes are TRBV7-9 and TRBJ2-2, with 8 positions matching TRBD1. Germline CDR1 and CDR2: SEHNR and FQNEAQ (reference sequence). The CDR3 has 15 residues. V lost 5 bases and J lost 3; bases outside the gene matches: 5. The CDR3, as DNA: TGTGCCAGCAGCCGGCGACAGGGGCACACCGGGGAGCTGTTTTTT. This gives the protein CASSRRQGHTGELFF.

This clonotype was recorded many times. This chain uses TRBV29-1 with TRBJ1-1; TRBD1 matches 9 bases. V trimming: 3 bases; J trimming: 4 bases; junction bases outside the gene matches: 6. The V gene's germline CDR1 is SQVTM and CDR2 ANQGSEA. This CDR3 has 14 amino acids. The chain's CDR3 is CSVDRGQGVTEAFF. In DNA, the CDR3 is TGCAGCGTTGACAGGGGACAGGGTGTCACTGAAGCTTTCTTT.

This clonotype occurred many times. CDR3 nucleotide sequence: TGCAGCGTCGAGGATAGCGGAGGGGGCACAGATACGCAGTATTTT. Translated, it gives CSVEDSGGGTDTQYF. The gene calls are TRBV29-1 and TRBJ2-3; D is perhaps TRBD2 (6 bases). Trimming pared 6 bases from V and 1 base from J, leaving 17 bases between. The CDR3 is made up of 15 amino acids. CDR1 is SQVTM, CDR2 ANQGSEA, per germline.

This sequence joins TRBV6-5 and TRBJ1-6; D is undetermined. The CDR3 length is 13 residues. From germline, CDR1 is MNHEY and CDR2 SVGAGI. This chain's CDR3 is CASQDFDNSPLHF. Here the CDR3 DNA reads TGTGCGAGTCAGGATTTCGATAATTCACCCCTCCACTTT.

This clonotype was seen more than once but under ten times. The V and J genes are TRBV3-1 and TRBJ1-5; D is uncertain. CDR3 length equals 14 residues. Trimming took off 5 bases at V and 1 base at J, with 9 bases between the two ends. CDR1 and CDR2 from the germline V gene are LGHDT and YNNKEL (reference sequence). CDR3 loop: CASSKDVSNQPQHF. CDR3 DNA sequence: TGTGCCAGCAGCAAGGATGTAAGCAATCAGCCCCAGCATTTT.

This clonotype was observed many times. V is TRBV18 and J is TRBJ1-2, with D maybe TRBD1 (5 bases). Trimming removed 3 bases from V and 4 bases from J, with 12 bases in between. The CDR3 contains 14 residues. In germline, CDR1 is KGHSH, CDR2 LQKENI. The CDR3 loop reads CASSPGGSPYGYTF. The CDR3 DNA is TGTGCCAGCTCACCGGGGGGTTCCCCCTATGGCTACACCTTC.

The chain employs TRBV27 and TRBJ2-3, with D possibly TRBD1 on 6 matching bases. V was cut by 6 bases and J by 0 bases, with 19 bases left in between. This CDR3 has 17 amino acids. Germline lookup yields CDR1 MNHEY and CDR2 SMNVEV (reference sequence). In nucleotides, the CDR3 is TGTGCCAGCAGCCTCCCCCCTGGACAGATCAGCACAGATACGCAGTATTTT. This codes for CASSLPPGQISTDTQYF.

Many counts were recorded for this clonotype. The chain is built from TRBV3-1 and TRBJ2-7; D tentatively fits TRBD1 or TRBD2 (5 bases each). Trimming took off 4 bases at V and 4 bases at J, with 29 bases between the two ends. This CDR3 has 19 amino acids. Germline V CDR1 and CDR2: LGHDT, YNNKEL (reference sequence). The chain's CDR3 is CASSPSRSQGFGQRYEQYF. CDR3 in DNA: TGTGCCAGCAGCCCAAGTCGATCTCAGGGCTTCGGGCAGCGGTACGAGCAGTACTTC.

This clonotype has just a few counts. This chain connects TRBV2 to TRBJ2-2; a weak D match, TRBD1 (6 bases). CDR3 size: 15 residues. Trimming stripped 3 bases from V and 2 bases from J, with 10 bases between. Germline CDR1 SNHLY, CDR2 FYNNEI. CDR3 residues: CASSEGTRNTGELFF. The CDR3 DNA reads TGTGCCAGCAGTGAGGGGACACGAAACACCGGGGAGCTGTTTTTT.

This clonotype was seen only a few times. The CDR3 is CAISVGGRDYHTDTQYF. CDR3 in DNA: TGTGCCATCAGTGTCGGGGGACGGGACTACCACACAGATACGCAGTATTTT. The chain has TRBV10-3 and TRBJ2-3; 7 nucleotides align to TRBD2. V lost 4 bases to trimming and J lost 2 bases; unmatched junction nucleotides: 12. This CDR3 has 17 amino acids. The germline CDR1 and CDR2 sequences are ENHRY and SYGVKD.

This clonotype was seen only a few times. The chain uses TRBV12-3 or TRBV12-4 and TRBJ1-3; no reliable D call. V was clipped by 7 bases and J by 0 bases, with 19 bases between them. This CDR3 has 17 residues. The DNA of the CDR3 is TGTGCCAGCATCTCTGCGGCAGGCGGGCACTCTGGAAACACCATATATTTT. The encoded protein is CASISAAGGHSGNTIYF.

This clonotype was seen a handful of times. The chain joins TRBV28 to TRBJ2-7; D is perhaps TRBD1 or TRBD2 (5 bases each). The CDR3 has 14 amino acids. The V and J ends lost 9 bases and 9 bases respectively, with 24 bases between them. Germline lookup yields CDR1 MDHEN and CDR2 SYDVKM. The CDR3 here is CASFPGRSPRMQYF. In nucleotides, the CDR3 is TGTGCCAGTTTTCCGGGACGCTCCCCTCGGATGCAGTACTTC.

At least ten counts were recorded for this clonotype. This rearrangement joins TRBV4-2 to TRBJ2-7, with D unclear. Germline lookup yields CDR1 LGHNA and CDR2 YNFKEQ. V lost 1 base and J 0 bases, leaving 10 bases between the germline ends. This CDR3 has 15 residues. Here the CDR3 reads CASSQVVGLSYEQYF. The CDR3 nucleotides read TGTGCCAGCAGCCAAGTAGTAGGGCTCTCCTACGAGCAGTACTTC.

This clonotype was seen a handful of times. The chain employs TRBV20-1 and TRBJ2-3, with TRBD2 as a possible D gene (7 bases). Deletions cut 6 bases from V and 2 bases from J, with 12 bases between. The CDR3 consists of 13 residues. Germline lookup yields CDR1 DFQATT and CDR2 SNEGSKA (reference sequence). The CDR3 loop reads CSAGGQNTDTQYF. The CDR3 DNA follows: TGCAGTGCGGGGGGGCAGAACACAGATACGCAGTATTTT.

This clonotype has at least ten counts. V is TRBV7-9 and J is TRBJ1-1; 8 bases fit TRBD1. CDR3 length: 17 amino acids. Germline trimming cut 1 base from V and 2 bases from J; bases unmatched to any gene: 9. The germline V gene encodes CDR1 SEHNR and CDR2 FQNEAQ (reference sequence). This chain's CDR3 is CASSLGRRGQVNTEAFF. CDR3 in DNA: TGTGCCAGCAGCTTAGGTCGCCGGGGACAGGTAAACACTGAAGCTTTCTTT.

Of note for this clonotype: A clone one base away is much larger, so this may be a read error. The chain employs TRBV20-1 and TRBJ2-1; D is unclear. Germline CDR1 is DFQATT and CDR2 is SNEGSKA (reference sequence). The CDR3 has 13 residues. Deletions cut 6 bases from V and 4 bases from J, with 13 bases between. CDR3: CSAPRRAYNEQFF. CDR3 nucleotide sequence: TGCAGTGCCCCTAGGAGAGCTTACAATGAGCAGTTCTTC.

This clonotype was seen many times. This rearrangement joins TRBV20-1 to TRBJ2-7; the D gene is possibly TRBD1 (6 bases). Germline CDR1 DFQATT, CDR2 SNEGSKA (reference sequence). CDR3 size: 15 residues. Trimming left V 6 bases short and J 6 bases short, with 24 bases between. DNA of the CDR3: TGCAGTGCAATCGAAACGGGACAAGAATTCGGCGAGCAGTACTTC. It codes for CSAIETGQEFGEQYF.

This clonotype occurred a few times. The rearrangement links TRBV12-3 or TRBV12-4 to TRBJ2-1; D gene unclear. This CDR3 is 15 amino acids long. The V gene lost 5 bases and the J gene lost 0 bases, with 11 bases spanning the gap. The chain's CDR3 is CASSPLEASYNEQFF. CDR3 nucleotides: TGTGCCAGCAGTCCCCTAGAGGCCTCCTACAATGAGCAGTTCTTC.

This clonotype showed up many times. This rearrangement joins TRBV10-3 to TRBJ2-3; D unresolved. Germline V lookup: CDR1 ENHRY, CDR2 SYGVKD. The CDR3 sequence is 15 residues long. V shed 9 bases and J shed 1 base, with 17 bases lying between them. CDR3: CAIRGGEPGTDTQYF. The CDR3 DNA sequence: TGTGCCATTCGCGGCGGAGAGCCAGGCACAGATACGCAGTATTTT.

The sample holds a few counts of this clonotype. V usage is TRBV20-1 and J usage is TRBJ1-2; 7 positions match TRBD1. Germline V lookup: CDR1 DFQATT, CDR2 SNEGSKA (reference sequence). V lost 3 bases and J lost 8; bases outside the gene matches: 9. The CDR3 is 13 residues long. DNA for the CDR3: TGCAGTGCTAGTACCCGGACAGGAGAGGGCTACACCTTC. As protein: CSASTRTGEGYTF.

The chain joins TRBV6-5 to TRBJ2-1; 10 bases map to TRBD2. This CDR3 is built from 16 residues. Germline CDR1 reads MNHEY; CDR2 reads SVGAGI. V shed 5 bases and J 6 bases; nucleotides not matched to a gene: 10. This chain's CDR3 is CASSPSLAGALNEQFF. The CDR3 DNA follows: TGTGCCAGCAGTCCCTCGCTAGCGGGGGCACTCAATGAGCAGTTCTTC.

This clonotype was detected many times. This sequence joins TRBV6-5 and TRBJ2-5; no clear D gene. Trimming left V 7 bases short and J 4 bases short, with 10 bases between. Germline V gene data show CDR1 as MNHEY and CDR2 as SVGAGI. The CDR3 is made up of 12 amino acids. The CDR3 DNA reads TGTGCCAGCACCGCCGAAGGAGAGACCCAGTACTTC. The encoded protein is CASTAEGETQYF.

The chain links TRBV11-2 to TRBJ2-1, with D perhaps assigned TRBD1 or TRBD2 (5 bases each). Trimming cost V 4 bases and J 9 bases, with 16 bases left between them. Germline CDR1 is SGHAT and CDR2 is FQNNGV. The CDR3 loop spans 14 amino acids. The CDR3 region is CASSSGLRGREQFF. In nucleotides, the CDR3 is TGTGCCAGCAGCTCGGGGCTAAGGGGCCGTGAGCAGTTCTTC.

This clonotype occurred a few times. The chain uses TRBV29-1 and TRBJ2-5; no definite D call. This CDR3 comprises 12 residues. V was shortened by 1 base and J by 7 bases, with 10 bases between the two germline ends. The germline V gene has CDR1 SQVTM and CDR2 ANQGSEA. CDR3 sequence reads: CSVEGGSWTQYF. The CDR3 nucleotides read TGCAGCGTTGAAGGGGGTAGCTGGACCCAGTACTTC.

V usage is TRBV4-1 and J usage is TRBJ1-2, with 11 nucleotides matching TRBD1. Germline V gene data show CDR1 as MGHRA and CDR2 as YSYEKL. The V and J ends lost 2 bases and 6 bases, in that order; junction bases with no gene match: 5. The CDR3 totals 15 residues. As DNA, the CDR3 is TGCGCCAGCAGCCAACCGGGACAGGGGGTTAATGGCTACACCTTC. It specifies CASSQPGQGVNGYTF.